The 5 T cell receptor beta chains below were found in one sample sequenced in a study of early T cells in non-severe SARS-CoV-2 infection. TCRdb passed the 5' RACE reads through MiXCR, listing each CDR3 protein once. Of over 60,000 distinct CDR3 sequences listed, over 9% are singletons. Source: whole blood, taken at baseline. The receptors were sampled from an adult who was a healthcare worker with PCR-confirmed SARS-CoV-2 infection or an uninfected control (not recorded which).

This clonotype was seen more than once but under ten times. The chain couples TRBV25-1 to TRBJ1-2, with TRBD1 matching 9 bases. J gave up 4 bases and V 3 bases, and 3 bases lay outside the gene matches. CDR1 is MGHDK and CDR2 is SYGVNS in the germline V gene. CDR3 size: 14 residues. CDR3 residues: CASSDPGQGYGYTF. CDR3 DNA sequence: TGTGCCAGCAGTGATCCGGGACAGGGCTATGGCTACACCTTC.

This clonotype was detected ten times or more. This CDR3 is CASTNEIYGYTF. DNA of the CDR3: TGTGCCAGCACCAACGAGATTTATGGCTACACCTTC. This sequence joins TRBV5-5 and TRBJ1-2; unclear D gene. Trimming stripped 6 bases from V and 5 bases from J, with 11 bases between. The CDR3 has 12 residues. In germline, CDR1 is SGHKS, CDR2 YYEKEE (reference sequence).

This clonotype was recorded many times. V gene TRBV5-4 combines with J gene TRBJ1-1; 7 bases line up with TRBD1. The CDR3 runs to 16 residues. Germline V gene data show CDR1 as SGHNT and CDR2 as YYREEE (reference sequence). The trim removed 0 bases at V and 5 bases at J, leaving 10 bases unmatched. The CDR3 DNA follows: TGTGCCAGCAGCTTGGAAGCGGGCAGGGGGGGAACTGAAGCTTTCTTT. Its protein is CASSLEAGRGGTEAFF.

This clonotype was detected many times. The V call is TRBV11-2, the J call TRBJ2-4; TRBD2 matches 8 bases. Per the germline V gene, CDR1 is SGHAT and CDR2 is FQNNGV. This CDR3 contains 15 residues. The ends lost 1 base at V and 8 bases at J; junction bases unmatched: 7. CDR3 residues: CASSLAPGGLDIQYF. CDR3 DNA sequence: TGTGCCAGCAGCTTAGCCCCGGGGGGGTTGGACATTCAGTACTTC. The complete variable domain, with remaining parts taken from reference TRBV11-2 and TRBJ2-4, reads EAGVAQSPRYKIIEKRQSVAFWCNPISGHATLYWYQQILGQGPKLLIQFQNNGVVDDSQLPKDRFSAERLKGVDSTLKIQPAKLEDSAVYLCASSLAPGGLDIQYFGAGTRLSVL.

The rearrangement links TRBV25-1 to TRBJ2-1; D may be TRBD1 (8 bases). Germline-derived CDR1 and CDR2 are MGHDK and SYGVNS. The CDR3 length is 17 residues. The V end was cut by 4 bases, the J end by 0 bases, with 16 bases between. CDR3 residues: CASSGQGRGTSYNEQFF. CDR3 coding DNA: TGTGCCAGCAGTGGACAGGGGAGGGGGACCTCCTACAATGAGCAGTTCTTC.